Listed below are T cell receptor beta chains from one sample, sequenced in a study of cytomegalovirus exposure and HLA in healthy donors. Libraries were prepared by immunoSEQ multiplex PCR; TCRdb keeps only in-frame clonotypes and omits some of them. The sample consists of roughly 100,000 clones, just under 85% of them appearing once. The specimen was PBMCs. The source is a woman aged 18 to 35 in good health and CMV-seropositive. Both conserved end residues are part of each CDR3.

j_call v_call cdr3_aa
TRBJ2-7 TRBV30 CAWTTQYEQYF
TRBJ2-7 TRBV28 CASSLLAGHPSSYEQYF
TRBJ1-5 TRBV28 CASSFGQGFSNQPQHF
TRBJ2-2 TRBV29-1 CSGGGVAGENTGELFF
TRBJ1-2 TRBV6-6 CASQHEGGWYGYTF
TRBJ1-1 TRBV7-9 CASSLTSPGGNTEAFF
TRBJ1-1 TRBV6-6 CASINSLGVEAFF
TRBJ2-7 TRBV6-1 CASSVEHEQYF
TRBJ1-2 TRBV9 CASSVDRNYGYTF
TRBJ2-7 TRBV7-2 CASSLTSFATPSYEQYF
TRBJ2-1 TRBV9 CASSAYGTGVSSEQFF
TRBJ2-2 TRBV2 CASSEAEGTGELFF
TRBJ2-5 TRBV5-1 CASSDPGGVETQYF
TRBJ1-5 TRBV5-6 CASSQGSGQPQHF
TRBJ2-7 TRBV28 CASHRTSGTYEQYF
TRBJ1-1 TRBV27 CASSSPGQGISTEAFF
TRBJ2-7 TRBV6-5 CASSRRLAGDEQYF
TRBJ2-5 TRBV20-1 CSAAQETQYF
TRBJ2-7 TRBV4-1 CASSQDHAGLAGDPYF
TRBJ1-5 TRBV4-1 CASSQGQGSNQPQHF